Following are 15 T cell receptor beta chains from one sample sequenced in a study of identical twins' blood T cells. From the 5' RACE reads, TCRdb called clonotypes with MiXCR, one entry per CDR3 protein. Of 350,000 to 400,000 distinct CDR3 sequences listed, roughly 28% are singletons. Input material: PBMCs. The receptor set was obtained from a woman aged 18-49 years in good health.

This sequence joins TRBV19 and TRBJ1-6; TRBD1 is a possible D gene (6 bases). CDR3 length: 13 residues. Germline V CDR1 and CDR2: LNHDA, SQIVND (reference sequence). The V and J ends lost 4 bases and 14 bases respectively, with 15 bases between them. The CDR3 DNA reads as TGTGCCAGTAGTACGGACAGAGCAGCGACCCTCCACTTT. As protein: CASSTDRAATLHF.

This clonotype was recorded a few times. The chain combines TRBV7-6 with TRBJ2-7; D is unclear. Per germline, CDR1 SGHVS and CDR2 FNYEAQ. Trimming removed 1 base at V and 3 bases at J, with 10 bases between. The CDR3 extends over 14 amino acids. The DNA for the CDR3 is TGTGCCAGCAGCTTAGACGGATCTTTCTACGAGCAGTACTTC. It specifies CASSLDGSFYEQYF.

This chain uses TRBV10-3 with TRBJ2-3; the match to TRBD2 covers 13 bases. V was pared by 0 bases and J by 6 bases, with 0 bases of the junction left unmatched. CDR1 and CDR2 (germline): ENHRY, SYGVKD. The CDR3 has 15 amino acids. CDR3 region: CAISESTSGGDTQYF. The CDR3 region has the DNA TGTGCCATCAGTGAGTCGACTAGCGGGGGGGATACGCAGTATTTT.

This clonotype was detected only a few times. V gene TRBV7-9 combines with J gene TRBJ2-1; 9 nucleotides match TRBD1. The CDR3 consists of 17 residues. Germline V gene lookup returns CDR1 SEHNR and CDR2 FQNEAQ (reference sequence). V was pared by 1 base and J by 7 bases, with 11 bases of the junction left unmatched. CDR3 nucleotide sequence: TGTGCCAGCAGCTTAGGAGCACCGGGACAGGGAAAGAATGAGCAGTTCTTC. This translates into CASSLGAPGQGKNEQFF.

This chain connects TRBV29-1 to TRBJ1-5; D not resolved. V gave up 3 bases and J gave up 5 bases, with 17 bases separating them. Germline V CDR1 and CDR2: SQVTM, ANQGSEA. The CDR3 sequence is 15 residues long. CDR3 sequence (DNA): TGCAGCGTTGAGATTCAACGAGGGCCGGATCAGCCCCAGCATTTT. Its translation is CSVEIQRGPDQPQHF.

V is TRBV7-8 and J is TRBJ1-2; 9 nucleotides match TRBD1. Germline V gene lookup returns CDR1 SGHVS and CDR2 FQNEAQ. With 5 bases clipped from V and 4 bases from J, the junction kept 20 bases outside the gene matches. The CDR3 sequence is 19 residues long. CDR3 residues: CASSPKVGTGFRDVYGYTF. The CDR3 region has the DNA TGTGCCAGCAGCCCAAAGGTCGGGACAGGGTTTCGGGATGTCTATGGCTACACCTTC.

In its sample, this clonotype was seen a few times. V usage is TRBV29-1 and J usage is TRBJ1-1; D perhaps matches TRBD1 (6 bases). Germline V gene data show CDR1 as SQVTM and CDR2 as ANQGSEA. Trimming pared 8 bases from V and 2 bases from J, leaving 12 bases between. The CDR3 has 12 amino acids. The CDR3 protein is CSFIQGNTEAFF. Here the CDR3 DNA reads TGCAGCTTCATACAGGGTAACACTGAAGCTTTCTTT.

This chain uses TRBV11-2 with TRBJ2-1; D is unclear. CDR1 is SGHAT and CDR2 is FQNNGV in the germline V gene. Trimming took off 3 bases at V and 4 bases at J, with 10 bases between the two ends. The CDR3 has 14 amino acids. The chain's CDR3 is CASSFVNLYNEQFF. Here the CDR3 DNA reads TGTGCCAGCAGCTTTGTAAATCTTTACAATGAGCAGTTCTTC. Full variable domain (rest looked up from reference TRBV11-2 and TRBJ2-1): EAGVAQSPRYKIIEKRQSVAFWCNPISGHATLYWYQQILGQGPKLLIQFQNNGVVDDSQLPKDRFSAERLKGVDSTLKIQPAKLEDSAVYLCASSFVNLYNEQFFGPGTRLTVL.

This rearrangement joins TRBV20-1 to TRBJ1-2, with D tentatively TRBD1 (5 bases). Germline lookup yields CDR1 DFQATT and CDR2 SNEGSKA (reference sequence). The CDR3 totals 17 residues. With 0 bases removed from V and 4 bases from J, the gap between germline ends came to 21 bases. The CDR3 DNA follows: TGCAGTGCTAGAGATCGGGACGGGAAATTCGGAGTCTATGGCTACACCTTC. Protein product: CSARDRDGKFGVYGYTF.

The CDR3 region is CASSQLGSDYEQYF. CDR3 DNA sequence: TGTGCCAGCTCCCAACTAGGGAGCGACTACGAGCAGTACTTC. The V gene is TRBV18, the J gene TRBJ2-7, with D perhaps TRBD2 (5 bases). The germline gives CDR1 KGHSH, CDR2 LQKENI. The V end lost 6 bases, the J end lost 3 bases, and 15 bases lay between the germline ends. The CDR3 is 14 amino acids.

The chain links TRBV2 to TRBJ1-6; D is uncertain. The length of the CDR3 is 11 residues. Trimming stripped 7 bases from V and 9 bases from J, with 7 bases between. Germline-derived CDR1 and CDR2 are SNHLY and FYNNEI. CDR3 amino acids: CASTFTSPLHF. In DNA, the CDR3 is TGTGCCAGCACGTTCACTTCACCCCTCCACTTT.

J is TRBJ1-1 and V is TRBV19, with no clear D. The germline gives CDR1 LNHDA, CDR2 SQIVND (reference sequence). Trimming removed 7 bases at V and 3 bases at J, with 15 bases between. The CDR3 length is 14 residues. The CDR3 region has the DNA TGTGCCAGTACAGGAGCTACAGCCTACACTGAAGCTTTCTTT. Translated, it gives CASTGATAYTEAFF.

As regards this clonotype: Relative to the germline gene, one junction end is altered; a read error may explain this. The V and J genes are TRBV7-9 and TRBJ1-1; TRBD1 matches 9 bases. The V gene's germline CDR1 is SEHNR and CDR2 FQNEAQ (reference sequence). This CDR3 has 11 residues. In nucleotides, the CDR3 is TGTGCCAGCAGCTTCCGGGACAGGGAGGTCTTT. Its protein is CASSFRDREVF. The full variable domain, in which reference TRBV7-9 and TRBJ1-1 provide the parts outside the CDR3, is DTGVSQNPRHKITKRGQNVTFRCDPISEHNRLYWYRQTLGQGPEFLTYFQNEAQLEKSRLLSDRFSAERPKGSFSTLEIQRTEQGDSAMYLCASSFRDREVFGQGTRLTVV.

This clonotype was counted at least ten times. The chain carries TRBV20-1 and TRBJ1-1; no reliable D call. CDR1 and CDR2 (germline): DFQATT, SNEGSKA (reference sequence). The ends were cut back, 3 bases at V and 4 bases at J, with 6 bases in the middle. CDR3 size: 11 residues. DNA of the CDR3: TGCAGTGCTAGGTTACGCACTGAAGCTTTCTTT. Protein product: CSARLRTEAFF.

This chain uses TRBV29-1 with TRBJ1-2; D gene uncertain. Looked up from germline, CDR1 is SQVTM and CDR2 is ANQGSEA. Trimming stripped 6 bases from V and 3 bases from J, with 8 bases between. There are 11 residues in the CDR3. CDR3 nucleotide sequence: TGCAGCGTAAGAGATTACTATGGCTACACCTTC. This gives the protein CSVRDYYGYTF.